This T cell receptor beta chain was captured by sequencing in a study of blood T cells in healthy people across ages. Findings of the study overall: A conclusive naive versus antigen-experienced comparison was prevented by the unsorted PBMCs.

Germline CDR1 SGHRS, CDR2 YFSETQ. V lost 1 base and J lost 3, with 11 bases in between. This CDR3 region has 14 residues. The authors extracted at least 6 micrograms of total RNA per sample. A second roughly 7 to 12 cycle PCR used barcoded and J-beta primers. Sequencing recovered at least 2.5 million CDR3-containing paired-end reads from each sample. A single record per CDR3 protein comes from TCRdb applying MiXCR to the 5' RACE reads. The sample includes about a million distinct CDR3 sequences, under 50% of them seen just once. This clonotype was picked up a small number of times. The target antigen is unknown.

This clonotype originated in a young man in good health. V and J are TRBV5-1 and TRBJ2-7; no clear D. Material for sequencing was blood. This CDR3 is CASSLIGLLYEQYF. In DNA form, the CDR3 reads TGCGCCAGCAGCTTGATCGGGCTTCTCTACGAGCAGTACTTC.